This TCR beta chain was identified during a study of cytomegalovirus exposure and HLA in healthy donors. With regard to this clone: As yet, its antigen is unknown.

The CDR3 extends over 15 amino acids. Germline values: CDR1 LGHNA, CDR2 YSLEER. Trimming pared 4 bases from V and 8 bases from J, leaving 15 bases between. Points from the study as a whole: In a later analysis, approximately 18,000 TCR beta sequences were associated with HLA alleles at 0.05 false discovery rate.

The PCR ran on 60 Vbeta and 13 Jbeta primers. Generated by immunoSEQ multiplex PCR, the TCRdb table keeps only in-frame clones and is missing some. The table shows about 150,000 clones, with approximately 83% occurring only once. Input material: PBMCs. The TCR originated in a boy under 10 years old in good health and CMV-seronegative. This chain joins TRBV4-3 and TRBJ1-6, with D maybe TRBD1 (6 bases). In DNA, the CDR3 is TGCGCCAGCAGCCGGAGGACAGCTGGCGATTCACCCCTCCACTTT. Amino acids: CASSRRTAGDSPLHF.